This T cell receptor beta chain was retrieved from a study of identical twins. TCRdb reprocessed the 5' RACE reads via MiXCR and lists one record per CDR3 protein. The data contain about 330,000 distinct CDR3 sequences, 9% to 15% of them singletons. V shed 0 bases, J shed 2 bases, and the junction held 3 bases outside the gene matches. The CDR3 loop spans 15 amino acids. Germline V gives CDR1 SGDLS, CDR2 YYNGEE. The sample holds many counts of this clonotype. Its target is unknown. Study outcomes and limitations: Excess low generation probability was seen in twin-shared out-of-frame alpha sequences.

The same data also contributed to another study, on yellow fever vaccine responses in identical twins.

The chain has TRBV9 and TRBJ2-3; the match to TRBD2 covers 7 bases. This receptor was obtained from a woman aged 18 to 35 in good health. What was sequenced was CD8+ T cells sorted from blood. The CDR3: CASSVAQRDTDTQYF. CDR3 in DNA: TGTGCCAGCAGCGTAGCCCAGCGGGACACAGATACGCAGTATTTT.